The rows below give T cell receptor beta chains drawn from one sample of a study of human T cells and chemical hapten exposure. TCRdb processed the RACE reads anew with MiXCR; each CDR3 protein has one entry. The sample consists of around 120,000 distinct CDR3 sequences, approximately 13% of them appearing once. Sequences were derived from whole blood, sampled in connection with sensitization to the hapten diphenylcyclopropenone (DPC). These receptors were obtained from a woman younger than 35 with alopecia areata. Some clones in this sample may be carry-over from other donors' samples. The CDR3 runs from the conserved cysteine through the conserved F or W. The D gene is left open where the match is weak. Rows give clone size only sometimes, using once, few, many, or a class for an expanded clone.

14	TRBJ1-1	TRBV28	-	many	TGTGCCATTTCGACCGGGGCCTACTACACTGAAGCTTTCTTT	CAISTGAYYTEAFF
14	TRBJ2-7	TRBV20-1	TRBD1	few	TGCAGTGCCAGGGACAGGCCCTACTCCTACGAGCAGTACTTC	CSARDRPYSYEQYF
15	TRBJ2-7	TRBV20-1	TRBD2	few	TGCAGTGCTAGAGCTATAGCGGGGGGCCCCTACGAGCAGTACTTC	CSARAIAGGPYEQYF
13	TRBJ1-1	TRBV20-1	-	many	TGCAGTGCTAGGGGCCGGAGAGAGACTGAAGCTTTCTTT	CSARGRRETEAFF
17	TRBJ2-1	TRBV28	TRBD1	-	TGTGCCAGCAGTTCCCATGGGACAGGGGCGACTAGGAATGAGCAGTTCTTC	CASSSHGTGATRNEQFF
15	TRBJ2-7	TRBV2	TRBD2	-	TGTGCCAGCAGTGAGGTAGGCGGGGGGACCTACGAGCAGTACTTC	CASSEVGGGTYEQYF
12	TRBJ1-6	TRBV28	-	-	TGTGCCAGCAGTCAGGGACATTCACCCCTCCACTTT	CASSQGHSPLHF
13	TRBJ1-1	TRBV29-1	-	-	TGCAGCGTTGAGGGACTGAGGTGGCCTGAAGCTTTCTTT	CSVEGLRWPEAFF
15	TRBJ1-1	TRBV7-6	-	-	TGTGCCAGCAGCCTACGGGCCCTCAAGGGGACTGAAGCTTTCTTT	CASSLRALKGTEAFF
14	TRBJ1-6	TRBV2	-	many	TGTGCCAGCAGTGAATTGGGATTTAATTCACCCCTCCACTTT	CASSELGFNSPLHF
13	TRBJ1-2	TRBV2	-	-	TGTGCCAGCAGTGAAGAGGGGCGAAGGGGCTACACCTTC	CASSEEGRRGYTF
13	TRBJ1-5	TRBV7-9	-	few	TGTGCCAGCACCCCGGGTAGAAATCAGCCCCAGCATTTT	CASTPGRNQPQHF
18	TRBJ2-1	TRBV6-5	-	-	TGTGCCAGCAGTTACTTCCACCCCGGTGGGCAACAGTACAATGAGCAGTTCTTC	CASSYFHPGGQQYNEQFF
16	TRBJ2-1	TRBV14	TRBD1	-	TGTGCCAGCAGCCCCCGGACAGGGGGCTCCTACAATGAGCAGTTCTTC	CASSPRTGGSYNEQFF
16	TRBJ1-1	TRBV12-3/TRBV12-4	TRBD1	many	TGTGCCAGCAGCCGGGGACAGGGGTTAGGGAGCACTGAAGCTTTCTTT	CASSRGQGLGSTEAFF
17	TRBJ2-3	TRBV12-3/TRBV12-4	TRBD2	-	TGTGCCAGCAGTTTCTCCCAGACTAGCGGGGTAGCAGATACGCAGTATTTT	CASSFSQTSGVADTQYF
14	TRBJ1-2	TRBV12-3/TRBV12-4	TRBD1	-	TGTGCCAGCAGCCTAGGACAGGGTTTTGGAGGCTACACCTTC	CASSLGQGFGGYTF
16	TRBJ1-2	TRBV28	TRBD1	many	TGTGCCAGCAGCACCGACAGGGGGAGGCCGAACTATGGCTACACCTTC	CASSTDRGRPNYGYTF
14	TRBJ2-2	TRBV7-9	-	few	TGTGCCACCCAGTCGCCCTTTCACACCGGGGAGCTGTTTTTT	CATQSPFHTGELFF
15	TRBJ1-2	TRBV6-1	-	many	TGTGCCAGCAGTGAAGAACGCGTCAGGGTCTATGGCTACACCTTC	CASSEERVRVYGYTF
15	TRBJ1-1	TRBV4-3	-	few	TGCGCCAGCAGCCATCGAGACAAACAGAACACTGAAGCTTTCTTT	CASSHRDKQNTEAFF
14	TRBJ2-1	TRBV6-2/TRBV6-3	TRBD2	many	TGTGCCAGCGCAAGCCGGGGGGTTAACAATGAGCAGTTCTTC	CASASRGVNNEQFF
17	TRBJ1-4	TRBV7-2	-	few	TGTGCCAGCAGCTTAGCGGGCAGACATGCAACTAATGAAAAACTGTTTTTT	CASSLAGRHATNEKLFF
15	TRBJ2-3	TRBV20-1	TRBD2	once	TGCAGTGCCGTTTTAGCGGGACCAAGCACAGATACGCAGTATTTT	CSAVLAGPSTDTQYF
12	TRBJ2-7	TRBV5-4	-	-	TGTGCCAGCAGCCATAGAGGCTACGAGCAGTACTTC	CASSHRGYEQYF
16	TRBJ2-1	TRBV5-1	-	-	TGCGCCAGCAGCTTGGAGGGAGGACGAGTCTACAATGAGCAGTTCTTC	CASSLEGGRVYNEQFF
18	TRBJ2-2	TRBV6-7	-	-	TGTGCCAGCAGTTCCACCCCCGGGACTCCTCAGGACACCGGGGAGCTGTTTTTT	CASSSTPGTPQDTGELFF
14	TRBJ2-7	TRBV28	-	-	TGTGCCAGCAGTTTTTTCGCCTCCCCGTGGAAGCAGTACTTC	CASSFFASPWKQYF
17	TRBJ2-7	TRBV28	TRBD1	-	TGTGCCAGCAGAACGGCCCCGGACAGGCTATACTCCTACGAGCAGTACTTC	CASRTAPDRLYSYEQYF
15	TRBJ1-5	TRBV6-2/TRBV6-3	-	-	TGTGCCAGCAAATTTCGGACATTCAACAATCAGCCCCAGCATTTT	CASKFRTFNNQPQHF